Described below is a single TCR beta chain sequence and its context. Its antigen remains unknown. These data come from a study of beta chain features in type 1 diabetes. Study-level findings and limits: A definitive answer on HLA type influencing TCRB rearrangement was not reached here. Within each of all four CD4+ subsets, Type 1 diabetes patients had TCRB CDR3s that were moderately but significantly shorter.

CD4+ naive, central memory, regulatory and stem cell-like memory cells were sorted via CD45RO/CCR7/CD25/CD127/CD95/CD27. CDR3 length equals 14 residues. Germline V gives CDR1 LNHDA, CDR2 SQIVND (reference sequence). The V end was cut by 4 bases, the J end by 7 bases, with 11 bases between. Expressed TCRB transcripts were sequenced because the isolated RNA had all been reverse transcribed beforehand. Data came from immunoSEQ multiplex PCR; TCRdb stores just in-frame clones and leaves some out. This table holds 240,000 or so clones, over 20% found once. What was sequenced was naive CD4+ T cells from blood. The rearrangement links TRBV19 to TRBJ1-6; the D gene is possibly TRBD1 (5 bases). This TCR came from a middle-aged woman with type 1 diabetes. The chain's CDR3 is CASSKGIYNSPLHF. DNA for the CDR3: TGTGCCAGTAGTAAGGGGATCTACAATTCACCCCTCCACTTT.